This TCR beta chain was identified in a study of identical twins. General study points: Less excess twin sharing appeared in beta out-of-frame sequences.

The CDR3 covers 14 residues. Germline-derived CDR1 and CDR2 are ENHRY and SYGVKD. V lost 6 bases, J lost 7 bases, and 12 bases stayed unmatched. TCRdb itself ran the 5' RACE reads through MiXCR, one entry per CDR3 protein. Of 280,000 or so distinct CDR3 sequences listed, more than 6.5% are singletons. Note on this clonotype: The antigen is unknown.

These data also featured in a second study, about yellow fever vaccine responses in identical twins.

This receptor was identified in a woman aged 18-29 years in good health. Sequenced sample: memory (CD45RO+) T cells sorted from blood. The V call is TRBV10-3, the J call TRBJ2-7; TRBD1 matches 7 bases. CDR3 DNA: TGTGCCATCAGAGCCGGGACAGACCTTTCTGAGCAGTACTTC. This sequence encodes CAIRAGTDLSEQYF.